The TCR beta chain described here comes from a study of cytomegalovirus exposure and HLA in healthy donors. This clone was counted a few times. The PCR made use of 60 Vbeta and 13 Jbeta primers. Libraries were prepared by immunoSEQ multiplex PCR; TCRdb keeps only in-frame clonotypes and omits some of them. The sample contains 89,000 or so clones, about four fifths of which appear only once. The TCR was taken from a woman aged 18-35 years in good health and CMV-seropositive. The sample comprised PBMCs.

Here the CDR3 DNA reads TGTGCCAGCAGCTTGGCCTTTGGGAGCACTGAAGCTTTCTTT. Its protein product is CASSLAFGSTEAFF. This chain joins TRBV5-6 and TRBJ1-1; D not resolved. Germline V gene data show CDR1 as SGHDT and CDR2 as YYEEEE. The CDR3 consists of 14 residues. V lost 0 bases and J lost 4, with 10 bases in between. Together with reference TRBV5-6 and TRBJ1-1, the CDR3 gives the full variable domain: DAGVTQSPTHLIKTRGQQVTLRCSPKSGHDTVSWYQQALGQGPQFIFQYYEEEERQRGNFPDRFSGHQFPNYSSELNVNALLLGDSALYLCASSLAFGSTEAFFGQGTRLTVV.